The clone carrying this TCR beta chain came up a few times. Its antigen is undetermined. V was pared by 7 bases and J by 0 bases, with 10 bases between. This CDR3 has 13 residues. Germline assignment: CDR1 SEHNR and CDR2 FQNEAQ (reference sequence). TCRdb independently ran MiXCR on the 5' RACE reads; one entry per CDR3 protein. The data contain around 44,000 distinct CDR3 sequences, around 30% of them seen just once; the ten biggest clones take up approximately 4.1%. The study, taken as a whole, reports: Tumor memory CD4+ T cell TCR gene usage was found to cluster with blood and lymph node memory CD4+ cells and with lymph node naive CD4+ cells.

The sequenced sample was tumor-infiltrating memory CD4+ T cells sorted from the breast tumor. The subset: memory CD4+ T cells, CD4+CD45RO+CD25-. This TCR was sampled from a female donor with breast cancer. The chain uses TRBV7-9 and TRBJ2-7; D not certain. In nucleotides, the CDR3 is TGTGCCAGCATCCTGACACCCTCCTACGAGCAGTACTTC. This codes for CASILTPSYEQYF.